In its sample, the clone carrying this T cell receptor beta chain was seen once. This record comes from a study of Ad26.COV2.S vaccination and SARS-CoV-2 variants. Across the whole study: Doses of Ad26.COV2.S were injected into muscle once or twice, 56 days apart.

TCRdb's table, derived via immunoSEQ multiplex PCR, lists solely in-frame clones and lacks some. The sample holds hundreds of thousands of clones, roughly 90% seen once. Treatment of the sample: 15 to 20 received Ad26.COV2.S at low or high dose, single or two shots; several received placebo; per-sample allocation not given. At day 63 after the first vaccine or placebo injection, samples were drawn. Trimming took 3 bases from V and 0 from J, leaving 4 bases between them. This CDR3 spans 13 amino acids. Per the germline V gene, CDR1 is SGHTA and CDR2 is FQGNSA. The sequences come from peripheral blood, collected in a trial of Ad26.COV2.S vaccine versus placebo. The receptor's source is a person between 18 and 65 years old who received the Ad26.COV2.S COVID-19 vaccine or a placebo. The V gene is TRBV7-2, the J gene TRBJ2-3; D is unclear. CDR3 DNA sequence: TGTGCCAGCAGCTTTTTGAGCACAGATACGCAGTATTTT. Protein product: CASSFLSTDTQYF.